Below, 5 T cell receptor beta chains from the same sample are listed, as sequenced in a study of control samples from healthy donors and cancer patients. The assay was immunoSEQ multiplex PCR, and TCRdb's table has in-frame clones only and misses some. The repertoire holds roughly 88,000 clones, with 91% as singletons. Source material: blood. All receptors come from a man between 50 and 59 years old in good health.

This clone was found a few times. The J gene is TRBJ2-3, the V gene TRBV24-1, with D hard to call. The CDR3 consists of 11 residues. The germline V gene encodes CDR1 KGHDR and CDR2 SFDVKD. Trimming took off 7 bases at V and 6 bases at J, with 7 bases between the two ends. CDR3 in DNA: TGTGCCACCAGCAGGTTGGATACGCAGTATTTT. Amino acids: CATSRLDTQYF.

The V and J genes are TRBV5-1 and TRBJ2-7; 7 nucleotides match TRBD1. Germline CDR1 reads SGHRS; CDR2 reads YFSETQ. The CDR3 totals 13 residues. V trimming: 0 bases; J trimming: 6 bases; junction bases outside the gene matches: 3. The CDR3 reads CASSLVQGSEQYF. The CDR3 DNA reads TGCGCCAGCAGCTTGGTACAGGGGTCCGAGCAGTACTTC.

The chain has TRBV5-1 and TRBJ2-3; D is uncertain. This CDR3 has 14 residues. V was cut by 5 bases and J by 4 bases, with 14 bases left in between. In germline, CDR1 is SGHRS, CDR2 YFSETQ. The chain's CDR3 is CASRERPPADTQYF. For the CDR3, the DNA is TGCGCCAGCAGGGAGCGTCCGCCCGCAGATACGCAGTATTTT.

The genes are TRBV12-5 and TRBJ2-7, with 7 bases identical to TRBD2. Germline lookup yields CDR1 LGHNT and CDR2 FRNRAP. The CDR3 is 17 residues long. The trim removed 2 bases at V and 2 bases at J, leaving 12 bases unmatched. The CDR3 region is CASGLPTVGGGAYEQYF. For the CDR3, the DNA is TGTGCTAGTGGTTTGCCCACTGTTGGCGGGGGAGCCTACGAGCAGTACTTC.

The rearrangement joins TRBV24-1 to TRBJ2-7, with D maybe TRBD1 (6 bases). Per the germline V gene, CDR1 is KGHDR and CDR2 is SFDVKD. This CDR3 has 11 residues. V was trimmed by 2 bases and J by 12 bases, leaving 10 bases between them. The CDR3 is CATSDSGARYF. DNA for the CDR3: TGTGCCACCAGTGATTCAGGGGCACGGTACTTC.